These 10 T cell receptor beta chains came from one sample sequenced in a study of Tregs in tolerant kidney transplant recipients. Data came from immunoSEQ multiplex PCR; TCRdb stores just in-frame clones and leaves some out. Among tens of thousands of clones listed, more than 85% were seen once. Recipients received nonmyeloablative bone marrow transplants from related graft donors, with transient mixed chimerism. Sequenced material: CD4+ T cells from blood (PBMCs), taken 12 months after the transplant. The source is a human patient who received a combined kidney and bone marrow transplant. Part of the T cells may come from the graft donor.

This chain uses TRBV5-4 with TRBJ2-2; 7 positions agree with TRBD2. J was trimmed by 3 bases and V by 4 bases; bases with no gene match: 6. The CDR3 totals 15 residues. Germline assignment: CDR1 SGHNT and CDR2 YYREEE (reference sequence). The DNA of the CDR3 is TGTGCCAGCAGCCCCATGGCGGGGGACACCGGGGAGCTGTTTTTT. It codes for CASSPMAGDTGELFF. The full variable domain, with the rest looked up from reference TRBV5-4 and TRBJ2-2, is ETGVTQSPTHLIKTRGQQVTLRCSSQSGHNTVSWYQQALGQGPQFIFQYYREEENGRGNFPPRFSGLQFPNYSSELNVNALELDDSALYLCASSPMAGDTGELFFGEGSRLTVL.

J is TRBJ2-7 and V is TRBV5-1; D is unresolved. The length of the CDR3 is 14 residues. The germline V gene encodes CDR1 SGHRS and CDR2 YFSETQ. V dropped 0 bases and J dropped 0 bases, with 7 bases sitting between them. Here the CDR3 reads CASSLEPTSYEQYF. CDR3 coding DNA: TGCGCCAGCAGCTTGGAGCCTACCTCCTACGAGCAGTACTTC.

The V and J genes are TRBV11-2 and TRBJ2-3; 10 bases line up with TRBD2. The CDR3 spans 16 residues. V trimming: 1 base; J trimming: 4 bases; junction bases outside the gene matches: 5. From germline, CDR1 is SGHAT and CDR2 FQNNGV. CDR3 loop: CASSLASGGGADTQYF. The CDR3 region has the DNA TGTGCCAGCAGCTTAGCTAGCGGGGGTGGTGCAGATACGCAGTATTTT.

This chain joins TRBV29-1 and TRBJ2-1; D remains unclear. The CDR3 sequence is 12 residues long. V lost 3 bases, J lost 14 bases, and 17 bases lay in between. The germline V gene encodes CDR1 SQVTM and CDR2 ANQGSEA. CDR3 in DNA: TGCAGCGTTGAGGCGGCGGCCCCTCCAGAGTTCTTC. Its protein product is CSVEAAAPPEFF.

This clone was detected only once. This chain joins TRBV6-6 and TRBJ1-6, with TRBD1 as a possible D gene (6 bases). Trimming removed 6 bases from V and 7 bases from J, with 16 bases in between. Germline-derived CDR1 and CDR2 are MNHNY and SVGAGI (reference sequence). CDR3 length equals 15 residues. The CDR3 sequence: CASSGYGQPNSPLHF. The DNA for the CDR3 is TGTGCCAGCAGCGGATATGGACAGCCCAATTCACCCCTCCACTTT.

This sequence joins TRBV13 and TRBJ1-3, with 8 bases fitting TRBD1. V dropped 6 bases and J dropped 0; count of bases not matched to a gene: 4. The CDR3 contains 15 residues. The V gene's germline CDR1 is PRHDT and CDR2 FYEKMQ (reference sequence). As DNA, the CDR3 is TGTGCCAGCAGTATTACAGGGGGCTCTGGAAACACCATATATTTT. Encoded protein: CASSITGGSGNTIYF.

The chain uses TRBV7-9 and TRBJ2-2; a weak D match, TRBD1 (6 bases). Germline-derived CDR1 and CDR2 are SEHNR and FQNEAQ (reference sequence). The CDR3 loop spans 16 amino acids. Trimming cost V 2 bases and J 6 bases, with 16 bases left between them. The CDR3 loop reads CASSLYLGAWSGELFF. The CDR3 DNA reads TGTGCCAGCAGCTTATACCTGGGGGCATGGTCCGGGGAGCTGTTTTTT.

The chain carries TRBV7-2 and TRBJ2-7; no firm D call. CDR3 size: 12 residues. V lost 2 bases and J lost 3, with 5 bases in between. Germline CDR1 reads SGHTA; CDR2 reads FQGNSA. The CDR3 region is CASSLNLYEQYF. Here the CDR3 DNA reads TGTGCCAGCAGCTTAAATCTCTACGAGCAGTACTTC.

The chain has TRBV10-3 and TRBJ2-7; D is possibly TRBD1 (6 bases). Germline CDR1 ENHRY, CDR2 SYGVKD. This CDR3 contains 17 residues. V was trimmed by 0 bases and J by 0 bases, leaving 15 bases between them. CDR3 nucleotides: TGTGCCATCAGTGAGTCGTCAGGGGCGAGGAGCTCCTACGAGCAGTACTTC. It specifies CAISESSGARSSYEQYF.

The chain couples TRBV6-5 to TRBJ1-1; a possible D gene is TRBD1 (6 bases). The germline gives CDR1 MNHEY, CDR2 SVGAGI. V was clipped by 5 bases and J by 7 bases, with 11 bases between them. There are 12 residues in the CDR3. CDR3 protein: CASSPTGIEAFF. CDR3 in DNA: TGTGCCAGCAGTCCTACAGGGATTGAAGCTTTCTTT.